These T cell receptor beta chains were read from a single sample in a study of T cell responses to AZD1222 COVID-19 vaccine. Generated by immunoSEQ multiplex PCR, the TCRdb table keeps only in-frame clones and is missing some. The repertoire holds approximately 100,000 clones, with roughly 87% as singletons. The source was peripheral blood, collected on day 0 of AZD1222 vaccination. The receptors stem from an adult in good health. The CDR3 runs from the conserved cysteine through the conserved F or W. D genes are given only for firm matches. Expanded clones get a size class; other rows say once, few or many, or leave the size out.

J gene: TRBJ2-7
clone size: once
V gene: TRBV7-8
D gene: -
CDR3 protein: CASSLFTGATYEQYF
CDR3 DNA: TGTGCCAGCAGCTTATTTACAGGCGCGACCTACGAGCAGTACTTC

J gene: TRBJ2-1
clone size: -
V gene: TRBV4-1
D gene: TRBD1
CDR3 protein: CASSQGGGFSDRNEQFF
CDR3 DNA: TGCGCCAGCAGCCAAGGCGGAGGCTTTTCGGACAGGAATGAGCAGTTCTTC

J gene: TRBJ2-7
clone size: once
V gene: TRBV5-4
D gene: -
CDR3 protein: CASSLGGTESYEQYF
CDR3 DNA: TGTGCCAGCAGCTTGGGTGGGACGGAATCCTACGAGCAGTACTTC

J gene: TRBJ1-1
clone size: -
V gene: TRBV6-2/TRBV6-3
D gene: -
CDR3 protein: CASSYVQGWTEAFF
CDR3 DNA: TGTGCCAGCAGTTACGTCCAGGGATGGACTGAAGCTTTCTTT

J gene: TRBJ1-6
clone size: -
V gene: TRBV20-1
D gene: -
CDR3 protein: CSASSQGSGPISSSPLHF
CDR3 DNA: TGCAGTGCTAGTTCACAGGGATCGGGCCCAATAAGTAGTTCACCCCTCCACTTT

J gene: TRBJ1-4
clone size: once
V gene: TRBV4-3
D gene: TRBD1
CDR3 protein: CASSQGQGAEKLFF
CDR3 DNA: TGCGCCAGCAGCCAAGGACAGGGTGCGGAAAAACTGTTTTTT

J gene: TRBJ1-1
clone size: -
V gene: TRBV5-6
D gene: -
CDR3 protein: CASSSPGHDTEAFF
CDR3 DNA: TGTGCCAGCAGCTCGCCGGGGCACGACACTGAAGCTTTCTTT

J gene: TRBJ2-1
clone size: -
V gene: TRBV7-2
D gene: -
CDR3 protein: CASSPDPARNEQFF
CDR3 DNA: TGTGCCAGCAGCCCCGACCCGGCTCGGAATGAGCAGTTCTTC

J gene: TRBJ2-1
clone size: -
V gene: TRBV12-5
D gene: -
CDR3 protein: CASGLPEEQFF
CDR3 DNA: TGTGCTAGTGGTCTACCAGAAGAGCAGTTCTTC

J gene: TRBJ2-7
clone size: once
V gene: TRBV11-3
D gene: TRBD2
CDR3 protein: CASSPWTSGFYEQYF
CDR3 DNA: TGTGCCAGCAGCCCCTGGACTAGCGGGTTTTACGAGCAGTACTTC